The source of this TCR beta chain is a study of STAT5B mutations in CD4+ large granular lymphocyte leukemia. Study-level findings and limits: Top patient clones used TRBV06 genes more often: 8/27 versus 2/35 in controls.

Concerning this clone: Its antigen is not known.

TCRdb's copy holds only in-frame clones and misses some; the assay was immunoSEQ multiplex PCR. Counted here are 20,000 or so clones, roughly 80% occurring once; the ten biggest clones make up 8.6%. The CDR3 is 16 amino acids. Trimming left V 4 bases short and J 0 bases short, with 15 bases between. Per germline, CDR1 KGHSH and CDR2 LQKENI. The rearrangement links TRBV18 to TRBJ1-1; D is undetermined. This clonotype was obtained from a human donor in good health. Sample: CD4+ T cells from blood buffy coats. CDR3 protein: CASSLTSDPLNTEAFF. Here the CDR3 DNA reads TGTGCCAGCTCACTTACTTCGGATCCCTTGAACACTGAAGCTTTCTTT.